Below, 22 T cell receptor beta chains from the same sample are listed, as sequenced in a study of blood T cell repertoires in COVID-19. Clones were sequenced by immunoSEQ multiplex PCR, and TCRdb holds only the in-frame ones, with some missing. The table includes around 190,000 clones, roughly 80% detected once. Input material: peripheral blood. The source is a human donor in a cohort sampled during active COVID-19.

This clone showed up just a few times. This chain connects TRBV10-2 to TRBJ1-1; a possible D gene is TRBD1 (5 bases). This CDR3 has 12 amino acids. Trimming stripped 4 bases from V and 8 bases from J, with 11 bases between. Germline V gives CDR1 WSHSY, CDR2 SAAADI. The CDR3: CASSGRGEEAFF. The CDR3 DNA reads TGCGCCAGCAGTGGGCGGGGCGAAGAAGCTTTCTTT.

A word on this clone: This may come from a read error, since a much larger clone is one base off. V usage is TRBV4-2 and J usage is TRBJ2-7, with a possible D match to TRBD1 (5 bases). CDR3 size: 13 residues. The germline V gene has CDR1 LGHNA and CDR2 YNFKEQ. Between the trimmed V and J ends, which lost 4 bases and 1 base, there was a span of 8 bases. The CDR3 DNA reads as TGTGCCAGCAGCCCCCGACAGTCCTACGAGCAGTACTTC. Protein: CASSPRQSYEQYF.

The chain combines TRBV6-2 or TRBV6-3 with TRBJ1-1, with TRBD1 matching over 7 bases. The J segment lost 0 bases and the V segment lost 5 bases, leaving 6 bases of the junction unmatched. From germline, CDR1 is MNHEY and CDR2 SVGEGT. The CDR3 totals 15 residues. The chain's CDR3 is CASSRGGTLNTEAFF. The CDR3 DNA sequence: TGTGCCAGCAGTCGAGGGGGCACGCTGAACACTGAAGCTTTCTTT.

This clone was seen more than once but under ten times. The genes are TRBV27 and TRBJ1-2, with a weak D call TRBD1 (6 bases). This CDR3 comprises 13 residues. The V end lost 5 bases, the J end lost 4 bases, and 11 bases lay between the germline ends. The germline CDR1 and CDR2 sequences are MNHEY and SMNVEV (reference sequence). The CDR3 DNA is TGTGCCAGCAGTCCACCGACAGGCTATGGCTACACCTTC. Translation gives CASSPPTGYGYTF.

The gene calls are TRBV9 and TRBJ1-5, with unresolved D. The V gene lost 3 bases and the J gene lost 6 bases, with 7 bases spanning the gap. Germline V gene lookup returns CDR1 SGDLS and CDR2 YYNGEE. This CDR3 spans 12 amino acids. CDR3 sequence (DNA): TGTGCCAGCAGCGGAGGTGGTCAGCCCCAGCATTTT. This sequence encodes CASSGGGQPQHF.

The rearrangement uses TRBV15 and TRBJ2-6; weak D call: TRBD1 (5 bases). Per germline, CDR1 LNHNV and CDR2 YYDKDF (reference sequence). Trimming cost V 3 bases and J 4 bases, with 10 bases left between them. The CDR3 runs 15 residues. CDR3 nucleotides: TGTGCCACCAGCAGCGACAGTTCCGGGGCCAACGTCCTGACTTTC. Translated: CATSSDSSGANVLTF. Full variable domain (remainder filled in from reference TRBV15 and TRBJ2-6): DAMVIQNPRYQVTQFGKPVTLSCSQTLNHNVMYWYQQKSSQAPKLLFHYYDKDFNNEADTPDNFQSRRPNTSFCFLDIRSPGLGDTAMYLCATSSDSSGANVLTFGAGSRLTVL.

In this sample, this clone turned up once. The rearrangement uses TRBV11-2 and TRBJ2-7; D is perhaps TRBD1 (6 bases). CDR3 length: 13 residues. V was cut by 6 bases and J by 3 bases, with 12 bases left in between. CDR1 and CDR2 (germline): SGHAT, FQNNGV. The CDR3 region has the DNA TGTGCCAGCAGTCCAGGGGCGGGCTACGAGCAGTACTTC. It yields the protein CASSPGAGYEQYF.

This chain links TRBV9 with TRBJ2-3; TRBD2 matches at 9 bases. V was pared by 0 bases and J by 3 bases, with 2 bases of the junction left unmatched. The CDR3 totals 15 residues. The germline V gene has CDR1 SGDLS and CDR2 YYNGEE. CDR3 DNA sequence: TGTGCCAGCAGCGTAGACGCGGGGGGGACAGATACGCAGTATTTT. It specifies CASSVDAGGTDTQYF.

The V call is TRBV6-2 or TRBV6-3, the J call TRBJ2-7, with 16 bases fitting TRBD2. With V trimmed by 5 bases and J by 4 bases, 11 bases remained unmatched. The CDR3 spans 18 residues. CDR1 MNHEY and CDR2 SVGEGT come from the germline V gene. The CDR3 sequence: CASSRPGLAGGPAYEQYF. CDR3 DNA: TGTGCCAGCAGTCGTCCGGGACTAGCGGGAGGGCCGGCTTACGAGCAGTACTTC.

This chain links TRBV28 with TRBJ2-5, with 10 bases matching TRBD1. The CDR3 has 15 residues. The germline gives CDR1 MDHEN, CDR2 SYDVKM. V dropped 6 bases and J dropped 5; count of bases not matched to a gene: 9. The CDR3 coding sequence is TGTGCCAGCAGCTTCGACAGGGGGCGCAGGGAGACCCAGTACTTC. Protein: CASSFDRGRRETQYF.

The chain combines TRBV7-3 with TRBJ1-3, with D perhaps matching TRBD1 (5 bases). The CDR3 runs 15 residues. The V end lost 5 bases, the J end lost 2 bases, and 13 bases lay between the germline ends. Germline V gene lookup returns CDR1 SGHTA and CDR2 FQGTGA. CDR3 sequence (DNA): TGTGCCAGCAGCGCCTCTGGGGGGACTGGAAACACCATATATTTT. Its protein product is CASSASGGTGNTIYF.

The chain links TRBV9 to TRBJ2-1; 9 bases are shared with TRBD1. CDR3 length: 15 amino acids. Trimming took 1 base from V and 7 from J; bases not matched to a gene: 6. Per germline, CDR1 SGDLS and CDR2 YYNGEE. The CDR3 loop reads CASSVWWGQGNEQFF. The CDR3 DNA follows: TGTGCCAGCAGCGTATGGTGGGGACAGGGAAATGAGCAGTTCTTC.

In regard to this clone: Other DNA sequences in this specimen translate into the identical CDR3. This sequence joins TRBV7-2 and TRBJ1-5; a possible D gene is TRBD1 (5 bases). Looked up from germline, CDR1 is SGHTA and CDR2 is FQGNSA. V lost 0 bases to trimming and J lost 0 bases, with 6 bases between them. CDR3 size: 15 residues. The CDR3 reads CASSLARGSNQPQHF. The CDR3 DNA reads TGTGCCAGCAGCTTAGCTAGGGGTAGCAATCAGCCCCAGCATTTT.

CDR3 sequence: CATSDPGLTYGYTF. CDR3 nucleotides: TGTGCCACCAGTGACCCTGGACTGACCTATGGCTACACCTTC. The genes are TRBV24-1 and TRBJ1-2; D gene ambiguous. V lost 4 bases and J 4 bases, leaving 12 bases between the germline ends. Germline CDR1 is KGHDR and CDR2 is SFDVKD. The CDR3 is made up of 14 amino acids.

The chain combines TRBV3-1 (or the pseudogene TRBV3-2) with TRBJ1-2, with a weak D call TRBD1 (5 bases). Trimming took off 0 bases at V and 6 bases at J, with 11 bases between the two ends. The CDR3 runs 14 residues. Germline assignment: CDR1 LGHDT and CDR2 YNNKEL (reference sequence). Here the CDR3 reads CASSQDQGVNGYTF. Here the CDR3 DNA reads TGTGCCAGCAGCCAAGATCAGGGCGTCAATGGCTACACCTTC.

The chain is built from TRBV7-9 and TRBJ1-2; unclear D gene. From germline, CDR1 is SEHNR and CDR2 FQNEAQ (reference sequence). V was trimmed by 2 bases and J by 6 bases, leaving 10 bases between them. CDR3 length: 13 amino acids. CDR3 bases: TGTGCCAGCAGCTTACCAGGTCGACATGGCTACACCTTC. Translating it yields CASSLPGRHGYTF.

This sequence joins TRBV2 and TRBJ2-4; D not certain. Trimming cost V 6 bases and J 0 bases, with 12 bases left between them. The CDR3 spans 15 residues. Germline-derived CDR1 and CDR2 are SNHLY and FYNNEI. In nucleotides, the CDR3 is TGTGCCAGCAGCTCCGAGGCCTTAGCCAAAAACATTCAGTACTTC. This sequence encodes CASSSEALAKNIQYF.

The chain uses TRBV2 and TRBJ2-6; perhaps TRBD2 as D (7 bases). Trimming took 11 bases from V and 0 from J, leaving 17 bases between them. The CDR3 consists of 16 residues. From germline, CDR1 is SNHLY and CDR2 FYNNEI. CDR3 loop: CAESTGGLSGANVLTF. CDR3 nucleotide sequence: TGTGCCGAAAGTACGGGGGGCCTCTCTGGGGCCAACGTCCTGACTTTC.

CDR3 sequence: CASSQGLQGGQPQHF. CDR3 DNA: TGTGCCAGCAGCCAAGGTCTACAGGGCGGTCAGCCCCAGCATTTT. The chain employs TRBV4-2 and TRBJ1-5; D is perhaps TRBD1 (6 bases). This CDR3 has 15 residues. Germline-derived CDR1 and CDR2 are LGHNA and YNFKEQ. V dropped 1 base and J dropped 6 bases, with 13 bases sitting between them.

The V call is TRBV12-3 or TRBV12-4, the J call TRBJ2-1, with D possibly being TRBD1 (6 bases). The CDR3 loop spans 12 amino acids. The germline V and J ends were trimmed by 5 bases and 8 bases, with 10 bases remaining between them. The CDR3 DNA sequence: TGTGCCAGCAGTACGCAGGGGTATGAGCAGTTCTTC. It is translated as CASSTQGYEQFF.

The chain's CDR3 is CASRRQGLTDTQYF. In nucleotides, the CDR3 is TGTGCCAGCAGGCGACAGGGGCTCACAGATACGCAGTATTTT. This chain uses TRBV2 with TRBJ2-3; 8 bases fit TRBD1. Germline V gene data show CDR1 as SNHLY and CDR2 as FYNNEI. J lost 2 bases, V lost 6 bases, and 4 bases had no gene match. The CDR3 sequence is 14 residues long.

The J gene is TRBJ1-5, the V gene TRBV6-5; D is uncertain. CDR1 and CDR2 from the germline V gene are MNHEY and SVGAGI. The CDR3 totals 13 residues. The V end lost 0 bases, the J end lost 6 bases, and 6 bases lay between the germline ends. The CDR3 nucleotides read TGTGCCAGCAGTTACTCGATAGTTCAGCCCCAGCATTTT. Protein sequence: CASSYSIVQPQHF.